Below are 20 T cell receptor beta chains sequenced from a single sample in a study of cytomegalovirus exposure and HLA in healthy donors. Sequencing used immunoSEQ multiplex PCR; TCRdb keeps in-frame clones, though not all of them. The table shows approximately 190,000 clones, with 84% occurring only once. Sequencing was carried out using PBMCs. These receptors came from a woman in her twenties or thirties in good health and CMV-seropositive.

The rearrangement uses TRBV29-1 and TRBJ2-1, with 10 bases lining up with TRBD2. CDR1 and CDR2 (germline): SQVTM, ANQGSEA. The CDR3 spans 13 residues. Losses at the gene ends were 7 bases for V and 9 bases for J; bases not matched to a gene: 9. CDR3 protein: CSAGTSASVEQFF. Written as DNA, the CDR3 is TGCAGCGCCGGGACTAGCGCATCGGTTGAGCAGTTCTTC.

The chain recombines TRBV18 with TRBJ1-5, with D possibly being TRBD1 (6 bases). The V and J ends lost 3 bases and 7 bases respectively, with 13 bases between them. CDR3 length: 14 amino acids. From germline, CDR1 is KGHSH and CDR2 LQKENI. The CDR3 nucleotides read TGTGCCAGCTCACCTGCAGGGGCTGGCCAGCCCCAGCATTTT. Its translation is CASSPAGAGQPQHF.

This clone has more than one count but fewer than ten. The V gene is TRBV19, the J gene TRBJ1-1; 7 positions match TRBD1. V shed 2 bases, J shed 0 bases, and the junction held 3 bases outside the gene matches. The CDR3 consists of 15 residues. Germline V lookup: CDR1 LNHDA, CDR2 SQIVND (reference sequence). The CDR3, as DNA: TGTGCCAGTAGTATAACGGACAGGCTGAACACTGAAGCTTTCTTT. It is translated as CASSITDRLNTEAFF.

In DNA form, the CDR3 reads TGCAGCGTAATCCTACCACAGGGAATAGACACTGAAGCTTTCTTT. Its translation: CSVILPQGIDTEAFF. The V gene is TRBV29-1, the J gene TRBJ1-1, with a weak D call TRBD1 (6 bases). V was pared by 6 bases and J by 3 bases, with 20 bases between. The CDR3 is made up of 15 amino acids. Germline V CDR1 and CDR2: SQVTM, ANQGSEA.

The chain joins TRBV28 to TRBJ2-7; 8 bases fit TRBD1. Germline V gene lookup returns CDR1 MDHEN and CDR2 SYDVKM. Trimming removed 5 bases from V and 2 bases from J; junction bases left unmatched: 8. This CDR3 has 15 amino acids. The CDR3, as DNA: TGTGCCAGCAGTACCTACAGGGGGTTCGCCTACGAGCAGTACTTC. This sequence encodes CASSTYRGFAYEQYF.

This chain joins TRBV19 and TRBJ1-2; tentatively, D is TRBD1 (5 bases). The CDR3 spans 15 residues. Germline-derived CDR1 and CDR2 are LNHDA and SQIVND (reference sequence). V was cut by 2 bases and J by 0 bases, with 10 bases left in between. In DNA form, the CDR3 reads TGTGCCAGTAGTATAACAGGAATCACTAACTATGGCTACACCTTC. Translated, it gives CASSITGITNYGYTF.

V gene TRBV30 combines with J gene TRBJ2-5; the match to TRBD1 covers 9 bases. The germline CDR1 and CDR2 sequences are GTSNPN and SVGIG (reference sequence). The CDR3 loop spans 14 amino acids. V was clipped by 2 bases and J by 4 bases; unmatched bases: 5. The CDR3, as DNA: TGTGCCTGGAGTAAACAGGGGGCTGTAGAGACCCAGTACTTC. Its translation is CAWSKQGAVETQYF.

The chain is built from TRBV5-1 and TRBJ2-1; 7 nucleotides line up with TRBD1. The CDR3 sequence is 14 residues long. CDR1 and CDR2 (germline): SGHRS, YFSETQ. V shed 5 bases, J shed 10 bases, and the junction held 12 bases outside the gene matches. The CDR3 loop is CASRLDRVRGEQFF. CDR3 DNA sequence: TGCGCCAGCAGACTCGACAGGGTACGGGGAGAGCAGTTCTTC.

This clone was seen more than once but under ten times. The chain recombines TRBV27 with TRBJ2-7; TRBD1 matches 9 bases. The junction had 7 bases not matched to a gene; V was cut back by 5 bases and J by 5 bases. Germline lookup yields CDR1 MNHEY and CDR2 SMNVEV (reference sequence). This CDR3 has 14 amino acids. The CDR3 DNA reads TGTGCCAGCAGTCACCGGGACAGGGTTGACGAGCAGTACTTC. Translated, it gives CASSHRDRVDEQYF.

This chain joins TRBV20-1 and TRBJ1-5; no firm D call. CDR3 length: 10 amino acids. The germline gives CDR1 DFQATT, CDR2 SNEGSKA (reference sequence). V lost 3 bases and J lost 6, with 3 bases in between. Written as DNA, the CDR3 is TGCAGTGCTAGCGGTCAGCCCCAGCATTTT. Its translation is CSASGQPQHF.

The chain carries TRBV5-6 and TRBJ1-1, with D possibly matching TRBD1 (6 bases). The CDR3 runs to 16 residues. Germline V gives CDR1 SGHDT, CDR2 YYEEEE. V was pared by 3 bases and J by 5 bases, with 20 bases between. CDR3 DNA sequence: TGTGCCAGCAGCTCCCGGGGGGCAGCCCCGAGAACTGAAGCTTTCTTT. The encoded protein is CASSSRGAAPRTEAFF.

This clone was detected only a few times. Additional DNA sequences in this sample encode the identical CDR3. The chain recombines TRBV29-1 with TRBJ1-3; 7 nucleotides align to TRBD1. V was pared by 7 bases and J by 0 bases, with 3 bases of the junction left unmatched. Germline V gene lookup returns CDR1 SQVTM and CDR2 ANQGSEA. The CDR3 is 13 residues long. As DNA, the CDR3 is TGCAGCGGCCGGGACAGCTCTGGAAACACCATATATTTT. Protein sequence: CSGRDSSGNTIYF.

V gene TRBV19 combines with J gene TRBJ2-1, with 12 positions matching TRBD2. After removal of 2 bases from V and 7 bases from J, the junction contained 3 bases not matched to a gene. This CDR3 has 15 residues. CDR1 and CDR2 from the germline V gene are LNHDA and SQIVND (reference sequence). The CDR3 DNA reads TGTGCCAGTAGTATACTAGCGGGAGGGTTAAATGAGCAGTTCTTC. This gives the protein CASSILAGGLNEQFF.

The chain couples TRBV7-9 to TRBJ2-7; 7 bases line up with TRBD1. The CDR3 loop spans 14 amino acids. After removal of 5 bases from V and 2 bases from J, the junction contained 6 bases not matched to a gene. Germline V gene lookup returns CDR1 SEHNR and CDR2 FQNEAQ (reference sequence). The CDR3 DNA follows: TGTGCCAGCAGCCTCGGGACAGCCACCTACGAGCAGTACTTC. It specifies CASSLGTATYEQYF.

The chain employs TRBV18 and TRBJ1-5; D is possibly TRBD1 (5 bases). The CDR3 length is 14 residues. Trimming stripped 3 bases from V and 7 bases from J, with 13 bases between. In germline, CDR1 is KGHSH, CDR2 LQKENI. The CDR3 is CASSPGRVEQPQHF. DNA of the CDR3: TGTGCCAGCTCACCGGGCAGGGTTGAACAGCCCCAGCATTTT.

This clone showed up just once. This chain links TRBV25-1 with TRBJ2-1; TRBD1 is a possible D gene (6 bases). V lost 2 bases and J lost 7, with 6 bases in between. This CDR3 has 12 amino acids. Germline CDR1 reads MGHDK; CDR2 reads SYGVNS. The CDR3 DNA reads as TGTGCCAGCAGTGAAAGGGGGAATGAGCAGTTCTTC. Translated: CASSERGNEQFF.

This sequence joins TRBV18 and TRBJ1-1, with no clear D. V was clipped by 2 bases and J by 4 bases, with 5 bases between them. This CDR3 has 12 residues. Germline values: CDR1 KGHSH, CDR2 LQKENI. CDR3 residues: CASSPGSTEAFF. The CDR3 DNA reads TGTGCCAGCTCACCAGGGAGCACTGAAGCTTTCTTT.

The chain combines TRBV9 with TRBJ2-1; maybe TRBD1 (8 bases). Germline-derived CDR1 and CDR2 are SGDLS and YYNGEE. This CDR3 has 17 residues. Deletions cut 3 bases from V and 0 bases from J, with 16 bases between. CDR3 in amino acids: CASSAYRGEGSYNEQFF. CDR3 nucleotide sequence: TGTGCCAGCAGCGCCTACAGGGGGGAGGGCTCCTACAATGAGCAGTTCTTC.

The chain uses TRBV25-1 and TRBJ1-3, with 7 bases lining up with TRBD1. This CDR3 comprises 15 residues. Germline V gene data show CDR1 as MGHDK and CDR2 as SYGVNS. Trimming at V came to 3 bases and at J to 0 bases, leaving 2 bases not matched to a gene. CDR3 loop: CASSDWDSSGNTIYF. The CDR3 nucleotides read TGTGCCAGCAGTGATTGGGACAGCTCTGGAAACACCATATATTTT.

The chain is built from TRBV4-2 and TRBJ2-7; 8 bases match TRBD2. The CDR3 is 15 amino acids. Germline V CDR1 and CDR2: LGHNA, YNFKEQ. Trimming took 4 bases from V and 4 from J; bases not matched to a gene: 9. The CDR3 DNA follows: TGTGCCAGCAGCCCGGGACTAGTTGGGGAATACGAGCAGTACTTC. This translates into CASSPGLVGEYEQYF.